This T cell receptor beta chain appears in the sequencing data of a study of regulatory T cells in long-lasting Graves disease. Study-level information: Persistent Graves' disease required over 5 years of antithyroid drugs and positive TSH receptor antibodies.

V was trimmed by 0 bases and J by 4 bases, leaving 9 bases between them. CDR1 is LNHNV and CDR2 is YYDKDF in the germline V gene (reference sequence). This CDR3 contains 15 residues. Time point meaning: persistent/refractory GD, antithyroid drugs over 5 years with positive TRAb. With RNA extracted from PBMCs as input, the TCR library was made. The TCR beta library used iRepertoire HTBI primers with Arm-PCR amplification of CDR3. TCRdb called the multiplex PCR reads again in MiXCR, with one record for every CDR3 protein. The sample yields roughly 500,000 distinct CDR3 sequences, approximately 23% seen once. This clonotype was found many times.

The V gene is TRBV15, the J gene TRBJ1-4; a weak D match, TRBD1 (5 bases). The source is a female donor with Graves disease. The sequenced sample was peripheral blood mononuclear cells (PBMCs), obtained when the disease was refractory, from a patient treated with antithyroid drugs. The CDR3 is CATSREGRINEKLFF. The CDR3 DNA is TGTGCCACCAGCAGAGAGGGGCGGATTAATGAAAAACTGTTTTTT.